This note documents a single TCR beta chain sequence. The antigen is not known. This sample is part of a study of blood T cells in healthy people across ages. Each donor's blood draw was roughly 10 milliliters of peripheral blood. With a J-beta primer mix and a sample-barcoded 5' primer, a second PCR ran about 7 to 12 cycles. All cDNA molecules were each tagged by a template-switch adaptor with 12 random nucleotides. TCRdb processed the 5' RACE reads anew with MiXCR; each CDR3 protein has one entry. The sample consists of about 780,000 distinct CDR3 sequences, 46% of them appearing once. Notes on the study in general: More naive CD4+ cells and higher diversity marked long-lived donors relative to aged donors. Diversity estimated from one million T cells was considered an underestimate.

Trimming at V came to 8 bases and at J to 6 bases, leaving 9 bases not matched to a gene. The germline gives CDR1 ENHRY, CDR2 SYGVKD. The CDR3 is made up of 14 amino acids. This receptor was identified in a man at least 80 years old in good health. The gene calls are TRBV10-3 and TRBJ2-3; the match to TRBD1 covers 9 bases. Material: blood. Here the CDR3 reads CAISRTGVVDTQYF. In nucleotides, the CDR3 is TGTGCCATCTCCCGGACAGGGGTAGTTGATACGCAGTATTTT.